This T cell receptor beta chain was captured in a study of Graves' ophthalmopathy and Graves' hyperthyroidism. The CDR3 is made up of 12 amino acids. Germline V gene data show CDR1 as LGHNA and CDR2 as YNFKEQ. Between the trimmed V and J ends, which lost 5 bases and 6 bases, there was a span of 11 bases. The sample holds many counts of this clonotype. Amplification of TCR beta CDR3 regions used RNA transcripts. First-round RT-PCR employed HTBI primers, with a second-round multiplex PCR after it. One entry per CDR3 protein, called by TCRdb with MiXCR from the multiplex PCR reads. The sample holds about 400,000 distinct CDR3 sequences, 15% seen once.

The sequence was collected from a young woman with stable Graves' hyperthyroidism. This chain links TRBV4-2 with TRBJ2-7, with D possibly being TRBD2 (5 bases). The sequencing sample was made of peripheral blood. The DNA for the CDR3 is TGTGCCAGCAGCTCCCGGACTCGCGAGCAGTACTTC. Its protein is CASSSRTREQYF.